Included here is one T cell receptor beta chain sequence, with context. The CDR3 has 13 residues. Germline CDR1 MNHEY, CDR2 SVGAGI. The source of the sample is a study of blood T cell repertoires in COVID-19. Turning to the study itself: Spain, Italy and the United States supplied samples that represented acute and convalescent COVID-19.

Produced via immunoSEQ multiplex PCR; TCRdb's table is partial and in-frame only. The sample has 310,000 or so clones; about 90% are singletons. Sequences were obtained from peripheral blood. This chain uses TRBV6-5 with TRBJ2-5; 7 bases match TRBD2. The sequence was obtained from a man aged 18 to 29 who had recovered from COVID-19. CDR3 sequence: CASLAGDQETQYF. In DNA, the CDR3 is TGTGCGAGCCTGGCGGGGGACCAAGAGACCCAGTACTTC.